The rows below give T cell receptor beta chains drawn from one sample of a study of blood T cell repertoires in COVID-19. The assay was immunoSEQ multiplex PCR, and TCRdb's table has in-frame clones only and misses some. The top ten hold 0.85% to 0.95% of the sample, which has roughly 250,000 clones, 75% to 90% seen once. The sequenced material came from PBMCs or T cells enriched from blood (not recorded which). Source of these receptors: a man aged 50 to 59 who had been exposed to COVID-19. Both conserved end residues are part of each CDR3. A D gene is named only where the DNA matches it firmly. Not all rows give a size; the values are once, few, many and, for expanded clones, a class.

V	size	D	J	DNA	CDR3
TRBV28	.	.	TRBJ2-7	TGTGCCAGCAGTTCACCCCCAGGGCCCTACGAGCAGTACTTC	CASSSPPGPYEQYF
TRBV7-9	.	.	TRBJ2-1	TGTGCCAGCGCAGGAAACTCCTACAATGAGCAGTTCTTC	CASAGNSYNEQFF
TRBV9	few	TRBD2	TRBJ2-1	TGTGCCAGCAGCGTTTTGAAGCGGGAGGCACATGAGCAGTTCTTC	CASSVLKREAHEQFF
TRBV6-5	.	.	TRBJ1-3	TGTGCCAGCAGTTACTCGATCGGGGGGCAGGGAAACACCATATATTTT	CASSYSIGGQGNTIYF
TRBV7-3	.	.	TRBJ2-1	TGTGCCAGCAGCCCACCAGGGGCAAACAATGAGCAGTTCTTC	CASSPPGANNEQFF
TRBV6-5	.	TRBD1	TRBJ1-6	TGTGCCAGCAGAACCGGGACAGTGAATTCACCCCTCCACTTT	CASRTGTVNSPLHF
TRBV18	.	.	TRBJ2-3	TGTGCCAGCTCACCACGCCAGGGAAAAACAGATACGCAGTATTTT	CASSPRQGKTDTQYF
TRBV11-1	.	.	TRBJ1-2	TGTGCCAGCAGCTTGGGGGGTTCGAGTGGCTACACCTTC	CASSLGGSSGYTF
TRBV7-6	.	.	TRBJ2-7	TGTGCCAGCAGCTTAAAAGTGGCGGGAAAGGGCGAGCAGTACTTC	CASSLKVAGKGEQYF
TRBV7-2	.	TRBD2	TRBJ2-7	TGTGCCAGCAGCTTAAATCCGGGTAGCGGGAGCTCCTACGAGCAGTACTTC	CASSLNPGSGSSYEQYF
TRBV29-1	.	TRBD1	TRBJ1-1	TGCAGCGTCGCGGCAGGGGGCTGGAACACTGAAGCTTTCTTT	CSVAAGGWNTEAFF
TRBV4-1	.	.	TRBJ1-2	TGCGCCAGCAGCCAGACCGGTCGACAGGACTATGGCTACACCTTC	CASSQTGRQDYGYTF
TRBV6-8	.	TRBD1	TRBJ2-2	TGTGCCAGCAGCTTTAAGACAGGGATGAACACCGGGGAGCTGTTTTTT	CASSFKTGMNTGELFF
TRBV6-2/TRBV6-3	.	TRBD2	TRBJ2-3	TGTGCCAGCAGTTACTTGACTAGCGGGGGATCCACAGATACGCAGTATTTT	CASSYLTSGGSTDTQYF
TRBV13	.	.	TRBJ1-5	TGTGCCAGCAGCCCAACCGAGATGACAGTTTATCAGCCCCAGCATTTT	CASSPTEMTVYQPQHF
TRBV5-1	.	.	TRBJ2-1	TGCGCCAGCAGCTTGATCTGGGGGAGGAGTGAGCAGTTCTTC	CASSLIWGRSEQFF
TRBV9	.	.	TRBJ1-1	TGTGCCAGCAGCGTAGAGCCGGGAGGGACTGAAGCTTTCTTT	CASSVEPGGTEAFF
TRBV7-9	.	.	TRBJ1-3	TGTGCCAGCAGCTTAAATGCGGGGGAAAACACCATATATTTT	CASSLNAGENTIYF
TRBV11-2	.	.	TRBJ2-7	TGTGCCAGCAGCTTACAGGGTAACTACGAGCAGTACTTC	CASSLQGNYEQYF
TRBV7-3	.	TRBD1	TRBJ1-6	TGTGCCAGCAGCTTAGGGACAGGGGATTCACCCCTCCACTTT	CASSLGTGDSPLHF
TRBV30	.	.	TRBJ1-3	TGTGCCTGGAGTCCGGGGAACTCTGGAAACACCATATATTTT	CAWSPGNSGNTIYF
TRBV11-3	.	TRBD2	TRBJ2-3	TGTGCCAGCAGCTGGTTAGCGGGAGTGGTCGGCACAGATACGCAGTATTTT	CASSWLAGVVGTDTQYF
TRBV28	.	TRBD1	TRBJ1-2	TGTGCCAGCAGGGTCACGGGACAGGACTATGGCTACACCTTC	CASRVTGQDYGYTF
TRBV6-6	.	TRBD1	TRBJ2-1	TGTGCCAGCAGCCTAAAGGGACAGGGGAAGGGGGATGAGCAGTTCTTC	CASSLKGQGKGDEQFF
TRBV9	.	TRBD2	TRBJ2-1	TGTGCCAGCAGTTCGGCGGGGGGACTTTACAATGAGCAGTTCTTC	CASSSAGGLYNEQFF
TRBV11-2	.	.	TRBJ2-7	TGTGCCAGCAGCTCGGAGTCGGAGCAGTACTTC	CASSSESEQYF
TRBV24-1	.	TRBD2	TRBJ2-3	TGTGCCACCAGTGATCCGGGACTAGCGGGGGCAGATACGCAGTATTTT	CATSDPGLAGADTQYF
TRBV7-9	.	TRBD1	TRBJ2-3	TGTGCCAGCAGCTCGACAGGGGTTCCCTCCAAAGATACGCAGTATTTT	CASSSTGVPSKDTQYF
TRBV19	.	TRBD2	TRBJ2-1	TGTGCCAGTAAGCGACTAGCGGGAGTTGTAGATGAGCAGTTCTTC	CASKRLAGVVDEQFF
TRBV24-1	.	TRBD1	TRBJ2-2	TGTGCCACCAGTGACCCCGGGACAGGGGGAACCGGGGAGCTGTTTTTT	CATSDPGTGGTGELFF
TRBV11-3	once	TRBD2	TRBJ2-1	TGTGCCAGCAGCTTAGAAGGAAGCGGGGGGTCTGAGGATGAGCAGTTCTTC	CASSLEGSGGSEDEQFF
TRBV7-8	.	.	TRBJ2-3	TGTGCCAGCAGCTTAGGGGGCGGGGACACAGATACGCAGTATTTT	CASSLGGGDTDTQYF
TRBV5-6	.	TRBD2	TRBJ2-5	TGTGCCAGCAGTTTGGCCAACCGGGGGGTTAAAGAGACCCAGTACTTC	CASSLANRGVKETQYF